Listed below are T cell receptor beta chains from one sample, sequenced in a study of blood T cell repertoires in COVID-19. Measured with immunoSEQ multiplex PCR; TCRdb has only the in-frame clones, and not every one. The sample lists approximately 300,000 clones, about 86% occurring once. The specimen was peripheral blood. Every receptor here comes from a woman in her 50s with acute or convalescent COVID-19. CDR3s include the opening cysteine and the closing phenylalanine or tryptophan. Fields, in order: D gene, V gene, CDR3 length, J gene, clone size, CDR3 DNA, CDR3 protein. The D gene is left open where the match is weak. Expanded clones are given a class, and other clones once, few, many or no size at all.

.	TRBV2	15	TRBJ1-1	.	TGTGCCAGCAGTGAAGTGGAGGGGCGTTCGGCTGAAGCTTTCTTT	CASSEVEGRSAEAFF
TRBD2	TRBV3-1/TRBV3-2	15	TRBJ2-7	.	TGTGCCAGCAGCCGCGGGGGGAGCGGGAGCTACGAGCAGTACTTC	CASSRGGSGSYEQYF
.	TRBV6-6	13	TRBJ1-4	.	TGTGCCATCCGGGACTCAAAAAGTGAAAAACTGTTTTTT	CAIRDSKSEKLFF
TRBD1	TRBV29-1	14	TRBJ1-5	.	TGCAGCGTAGCTACAGGGGGCGCGGGCCAGCCCCAGCATTTT	CSVATGGAGQPQHF
.	TRBV28	16	TRBJ2-5	.	TGTGCCAGCAGCCTCCAGCACGGACAGATCGAAGAGACCCAGTACTTC	CASSLQHGQIEETQYF
.	TRBV20-1	13	TRBJ1-1	.	TGCAGTGCTAGTCGTCAGGGGAACACTGAAGCTTTCTTT	CSASRQGNTEAFF
.	TRBV18	15	TRBJ1-4	.	TGTGCCAGCTCACCGTCTATACAGGCCAAGGAAAAACTGTTTTTT	CASSPSIQAKEKLFF
TRBD1	TRBV18	16	TRBJ1-3	few	TGTGCCAGCTCACCGATCCGGGACAGGGCTGGAAACACCATATATTTT	CASSPIRDRAGNTIYF
TRBD1	TRBV5-1	13	TRBJ2-1	.	TGCGCCAGCAGCGCGACAGGGGCCAATGAGCAGTTCTTC	CASSATGANEQFF
TRBD2	TRBV19	15	TRBJ2-1	.	TGTGCCAGTAGTATGGCAGCGGGAGTGGGCAATGAGCAGTTCTTC	CASSMAAGVGNEQFF
.	TRBV12-3/TRBV12-4	13	TRBJ2-7	.	TGTGCCAGCAGTACCGGTAATCTCTACGAGCAGTACTTC	CASSTGNLYEQYF
.	TRBV11-2	16	TRBJ2-7	.	TGTGCCAGCATCCCTAACAGAAAGGCTCAAACCTACGAGCAGTACTTC	CASIPNRKAQTYEQYF
TRBD2	TRBV5-8	14	TRBJ2-3	few	TGTGCCAGCAGTAACCTAGCGGGTGAAGATACGCAGTATTTT	CASSNLAGEDTQYF
TRBD1	TRBV4-2	16	TRBJ2-3	once	TGTGCCAGCAGCCAAGATCAGACAGGGACCACAGATACGCAGTATTTT	CASSQDQTGTTDTQYF
TRBD1	TRBV9	17	TRBJ2-2	.	TGTGCCAGCAGCTTAAATCCGGGACAGGGAATACCCGGGGAGCTGTTTTTT	CASSLNPGQGIPGELFF
TRBD1	TRBV7-2	15	TRBJ1-6	.	TGTGCCAGCAGCTCTTGGACAGGGGGAGATTCACCCCTCCACTTT	CASSSWTGGDSPLHF
TRBD1	TRBV4-3	14	TRBJ2-2	.	TGCGCCAGCAGCGGACAGGCGAACACCGGGGAGCTGTTTTTT	CASSGQANTGELFF
.	TRBV2	12	TRBJ2-7	.	TGTGCCAGCAAGCCTTCCGGTTACGAGCAGTACTTC	CASKPSGYEQYF
TRBD2	TRBV11-2	16	TRBJ2-2	.	TGTGCCAGCAGCTTAGTGGCTAGCGGGGGTGCCGGGGAGCTGTTTTTT	CASSLVASGGAGELFF
.	TRBV5-5	15	TRBJ2-5	.	TGTGCCAGCAGCTTGCATGTCAATAAGGGGGAGACCCAGTACTTC	CASSLHVNKGETQYF
.	TRBV10-3	13	TRBJ1-2	once	TGTGCCATCAGTGGGCAGGGAGGATATGGCTACACCTTC	CAISGQGGYGYTF
.	TRBV4-1	14	TRBJ1-6	once	TGCGCCAGCAGCCAAGCTCAGGGTGGCTCACCCCTCCACTTT	CASSQAQGGSPLHF
.	TRBV11-2	15	TRBJ1-1	.	TGTGCCAGCAGCTTAGATGGGGGGGGGAACACTGAAGCTTTCTTT	CASSLDGGGNTEAFF
.	TRBV14	14	TRBJ1-1	once	TGTGCCAGCAGCCAATCGCGGGGAGGCACTGAAGCTTTCTTT	CASSQSRGGTEAFF
TRBD1	TRBV30	16	TRBJ1-3	.	TGTGCCTGGAGTGTAACAGGGGCGAGCTCTGGAAACACCATATATTTT	CAWSVTGASSGNTIYF
.	TRBV18	16	TRBJ2-7	few	TGTGCCAGCTCACCATTCGGTGCAGGCAGAACCTACGAGCAGTACTTC	CASSPFGAGRTYEQYF
.	TRBV30	13	TRBJ1-5	few	TGTGCCTGGAGTGTGACAGTCAATCAGCCCCAGCATTTT	CAWSVTVNQPQHF
TRBD1	TRBV13	14	TRBJ2-7	.	TGTGCCAGCAGCTCCGCCGGGACAGTATACGAGCAGTACTTC	CASSSAGTVYEQYF
TRBD1	TRBV18	16	TRBJ1-2	few	TGTGCCAGCTCACCGAATACCGGGACAGGGGAGGATGGCTACACCTTC	CASSPNTGTGEDGYTF
TRBD2	TRBV5-1	16	TRBJ2-3	.	TGCGCCAGCAGCCGCGGGACTAGCGGGATTACAGATACGCAGTATTTT	CASSRGTSGITDTQYF
.	TRBV6-4	16	TRBJ1-5	.	TGTGCCAGCAGTGCTTTCCGGCCGGGGAATCATCAGCCCCAGCATTTT	CASSAFRPGNHQPQHF
.	TRBV18	13	TRBJ2-1	.	TGTGCCAGCTCACCAGTTAGACTCAATGAGCAGTTCTTC	CASSPVRLNEQFF
TRBD1	TRBV6-5	15	TRBJ1-4	.	TGTGCCAGCGATACGAGACAGGGCCGTAATGAAAAACTGTTTTTT	CASDTRQGRNEKLFF
.	TRBV29-1	12	TRBJ1-1	.	TGCAGCGCCAAAAACATGAACACTGAAGCTTTCTTT	CSAKNMNTEAFF
.	TRBV29-1	13	TRBJ1-2	.	TGCAGCGTTGGCCAGGCGACTAACTATGGCTACACCTTC	CSVGQATNYGYTF
.	TRBV11-2	14	TRBJ1-1	.	TGTGCCAGCAGCTTAGGACAGGTGGAGTCTGAAGCTTTCTTT	CASSLGQVESEAFF
.	TRBV25-1	11	TRBJ2-5	.	TGTGCCAGCAGTTTCGGTGAGACCCAGTACTTC	CASSFGETQYF
.	TRBV10-3	13	TRBJ2-3	.	TGTGCCCTAAGGGGGGGGGTGGCAGATACGCAGTATTTT	CALRGGVADTQYF
TRBD2	TRBV15	15	TRBJ2-1	.	TGTGCCACCAGGGGAGCGGGAGGGATTTACAATGAGCAGTTCTTC	CATRGAGGIYNEQFF
.	TRBV21-1	19	TRBJ1-5	.	TGTGCCAGCAGCAAAGCATCACGACAGGGGCGCCAGCGCAATCAGCCCCAGCATTTT	CASSKASRQGRQRNQPQHF
.	TRBV6-1	15	TRBJ2-7	.	TGTGCCAGCAGTGAAGAGGTGTGGGGGCACTACGAGCAGTACTTC	CASSEEVWGHYEQYF
.	TRBV2	13	TRBJ1-3	.	TGTGCCAGCAGAACAGGGTTAGGAAACACCATATATTTT	CASRTGLGNTIYF
.	TRBV5-1	15	TRBJ2-3	once	TGCGCCAGCAGCTTGAACCCGAGAGGCACAGATACGCAGTATTTT	CASSLNPRGTDTQYF
TRBD2	TRBV19	16	TRBJ2-7	.	TGTGCCAGTAGTACGGGACTAGCGGGAGCAGGGTACGAGCAGTACTTC	CASSTGLAGAGYEQYF
.	TRBV5-1	16	TRBJ2-1	.	TGCGCCAGCAGCCCCCCGAGGGGAGGGGGCTACAATGAGCAGTTCTTC	CASSPPRGGGYNEQFF
TRBD2	TRBV9	16	TRBJ2-3	.	TGTGCCAGCAGCCCCCCTAGCGGGAGGGCCAAAGATACGCAGTATTTT	CASSPPSGRAKDTQYF
TRBD1	TRBV9	13	TRBJ1-4	.	TGTGCCAGCAGCAGGGGGCCTGGTGAAAAACTGTTTTTT	CASSRGPGEKLFF
.	TRBV4-3	15	TRBJ1-1	.	TGCGCCAGCAGCCAACCGGACAGAAAGAACACTGAAGCTTTCTTT	CASSQPDRKNTEAFF
TRBD1	TRBV5-1	14	TRBJ2-7	.	TGCGCCAGCAGCTTTCGGACAGGGTCCAACGAGCAGTACTTC	CASSFRTGSNEQYF
.	TRBV5-1	14	TRBJ1-4	.	TGCGCCAGCAGGTTGCGTCCGACTAATGAAAAACTGTTTTTT	CASRLRPTNEKLFF
TRBD2	TRBV6-5	14	TRBJ2-2	.	TGTGCCAGTACTCTAGCGGGATTCACCGGGGAGCTGTTTTTT	CASTLAGFTGELFF
.	TRBV5-1	14	TRBJ1-1	.	TGCGCCAGCAGCCTATTGTCGCAGGGGTCTGAAGCTTTCTTT	CASSLLSQGSEAFF
TRBD1	TRBV5-4	15	TRBJ1-1	.	TGTGCCAGCAGCGTGACAGGGGCTCGGGGGACTGAAGCTTTCTTT	CASSVTGARGTEAFF
.	TRBV27	14	TRBJ1-1	.	TGTGCCAGCCGCACCGGGCGCCAGGGCACTGAAGCTTTCTTT	CASRTGRQGTEAFF
TRBD2	TRBV9	17	TRBJ2-2	.	TGTGCCAGCAGCGACGAGGGTTCGAGCGGGAGGGCCGGGGAGCTGTTTTTT	CASSDEGSSGRAGELFF